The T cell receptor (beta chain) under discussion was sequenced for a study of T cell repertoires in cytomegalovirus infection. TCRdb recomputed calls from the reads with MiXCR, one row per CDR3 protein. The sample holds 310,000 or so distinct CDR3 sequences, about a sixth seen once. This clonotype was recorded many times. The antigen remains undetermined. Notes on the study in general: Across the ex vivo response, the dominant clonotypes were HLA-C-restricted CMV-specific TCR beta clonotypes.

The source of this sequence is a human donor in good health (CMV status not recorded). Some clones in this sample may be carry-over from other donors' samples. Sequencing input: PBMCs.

The CDR3 reads CATQTCPGQAQETQYF. CDR3 nucleotide sequence: TGTGCCACACAGACGTGTCCGGGACAGGCCCAAGAGACCCAGTACTTC. J is TRBJ2-5 and V is TRBV11-2; 8 nucleotides agree with TRBD1. The J segment lost 1 base and the V segment lost 10 bases, leaving 14 bases of the junction unmatched. The CDR3 contains 16 residues. The germline V gene encodes CDR1 SGHAT and CDR2 FQNNGV.